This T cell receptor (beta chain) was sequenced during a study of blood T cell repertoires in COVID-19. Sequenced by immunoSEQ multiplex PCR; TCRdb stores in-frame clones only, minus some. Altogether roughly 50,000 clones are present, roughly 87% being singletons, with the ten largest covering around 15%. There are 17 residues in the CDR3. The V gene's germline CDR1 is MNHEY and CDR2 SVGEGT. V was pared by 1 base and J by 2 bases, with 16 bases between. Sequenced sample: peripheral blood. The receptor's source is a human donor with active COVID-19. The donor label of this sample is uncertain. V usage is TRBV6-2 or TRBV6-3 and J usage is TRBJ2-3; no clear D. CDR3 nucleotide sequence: TGTGCCAGCAGTTACTACGACTCCTCTCCAGACACAGATACGCAGTATTTT. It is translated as CASSYYDSSPDTDTQYF.